This T cell receptor (beta chain) was obtained from a study of Graves' ophthalmopathy and Graves' hyperthyroidism. Investigators amplified TCR beta CDR3 regions from RNA transcripts. The library came from an HTBI-primed first-round RT-PCR and a second-round multiplex PCR. MiXCR, run by TCRdb on the multiplex PCR reads, gives a single entry per CDR3 protein. The table has 200,000 to 300,000 distinct CDR3 sequences, about 47% seen once; the top ten hold less than 60%. This TCR came from an adult man with Graves' ophthalmopathy. Sample: peripheral blood.

This CDR3 is CASRAEGAGELFF. The CDR3 DNA is TGTGCCAGCCGGGCGGAGGGGGCCGGGGAGCTGTTTTTT. The chain recombines TRBV2 with TRBJ2-2; D may be TRBD1 or TRBD2 (6 bases each). This CDR3 comprises 13 residues. Germline loops: CDR1 SNHLY, CDR2 FYNNEI. V was shortened by 8 bases and J by 6 bases, with 13 bases between the two germline ends. Combining the CDR3 with reference TRBV2 and TRBJ2-2 gives the whole variable domain EPEVTQTPSHQVTQMGQEVILRCVPISNHLYFYWYRQILGQKVEFLVSFYNNEISEKSEIFDDQFSVERPDGSNFTLKIRSTKLEDSAMYFCASRAEGAGELFFGEGSRLTVL.